This T cell receptor (beta chain) was obtained from a study of brain metastases from non-small cell lung cancer. This clone has a single count. The junction had 3 bases not matched to a gene; V was cut back by 4 bases and J by 5 bases. This CDR3 has 14 amino acids. Looked up from germline, CDR1 is SNHLY and CDR2 is FYNNEI. TCRdb's table, derived via immunoSEQ multiplex PCR, lists solely in-frame clones and lacks some. The profile shows about 2,200 clones, approximately 84% of them singletons. This clonotype was sampled from a donor over 35 with non-small cell lung cancer. The sample consisted of tumor-adjacent normal tissue. The chain joins TRBV2 to TRBJ2-3; 10 bases are a match to TRBD2. The CDR3 sequence: CASSGVAGGDTQYF. As DNA, the CDR3 is TGTGCCAGCAGTGGGGTAGCGGGGGGAGATACGCAGTATTTT.